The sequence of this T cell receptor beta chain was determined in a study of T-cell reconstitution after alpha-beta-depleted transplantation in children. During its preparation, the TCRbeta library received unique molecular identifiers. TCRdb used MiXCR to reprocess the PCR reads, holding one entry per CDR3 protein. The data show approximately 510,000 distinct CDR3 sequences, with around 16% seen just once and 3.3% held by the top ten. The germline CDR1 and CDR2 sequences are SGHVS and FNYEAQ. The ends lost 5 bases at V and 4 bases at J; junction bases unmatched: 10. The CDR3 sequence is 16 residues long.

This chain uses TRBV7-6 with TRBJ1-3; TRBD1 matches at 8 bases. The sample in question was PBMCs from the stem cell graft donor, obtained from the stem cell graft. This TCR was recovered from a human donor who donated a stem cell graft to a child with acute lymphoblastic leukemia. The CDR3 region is CASSPGTGGPGNTIYF. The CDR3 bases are TGTGCCAGCAGCCCTGGGACAGGAGGTCCGGGAAACACCATATATTTT.